A selection of T cell receptor beta chains follows, all from one sample in a study of T-cell reconstitution after alpha-beta-depleted transplantation in children. TCRdb re-called the PCR reads through MiXCR, storing one row per CDR3 protein. The data contain roughly 310,000 distinct CDR3 sequences, 23% of them singletons. Material: PBMCs, mostly from graft donor cells, obtained 180 days after TCRalphabeta/CD19-depleted stem cell transplant. All receptors come from a male patient aged 10 to 17 who had a stem cell transplant for acute lymphoblastic leukemia, so the T cells may come from the graft donor. Each CDR3 is given without its conserved first and last residue.

j_gene	v_gene	CDR3aa
TRBJ1-1	TRBV20-1	SASKVASNTEAF
TRBJ1-3	TRBV5-1	ASSLRGSGNTIY
TRBJ1-6	TRBV29-1	SVGAGNDSPLH
TRBJ2-1	TRBV18	ASSPWPGLTSYNEQF
TRBJ2-3	TRBV5-1	ASSLPGSGGTDTQY
TRBJ2-1	TRBV10-3	ADSPGTGVEESYNEQF
TRBJ2-7	TRBV6-1	AQANEQY
TRBJ2-7	TRBV10-1	ASSDGAGDYEQY
TRBJ2-1	TRBV24-1	ATSDPSGSGNEQF
TRBJ2-3	TRBV20-1	SASTDPGGTQY
TRBJ2-7	TRBV11-2	ASSLWGSYEQY
TRBJ2-1	TRBV10-3	AITPGLAGIPEQF
TRBJ2-5	TRBV18	ASSQVQETQY
TRBJ2-7	TRBV29-1	SGCPTGGNEQY
TRBJ2-2	TRBV5-1	ASSIPGELF
TRBJ1-3	TRBV5-1	ASSGVRDRAGNTIY